The 12 T cell receptor beta chains below were found in one sample sequenced in a study of cytotoxic CD8 clonotypes in ibrutinib-treated CLL. The method was immunoSEQ multiplex PCR; TCRdb's version includes in-frame clones alone and lacks a portion of them. The profile shows about 160,000 clones, approximately 84% of them singletons. The sequences come from PBMCs, collected after 24 months of ibrutinib treatment. Receptor source: a human donor with chronic lymphocytic leukemia.

This clone was seen just once. This rearrangement joins TRBV29-1 to TRBJ1-5; D might be TRBD1 (6 bases). Germline CDR1 SQVTM, CDR2 ANQGSEA. CDR3 size: 13 residues. Trimming shortened V by 4 bases and J by 4 bases, and 11 bases separated the two germline ends. CDR3: CSVGQVRNQPQHF. For the CDR3, the DNA is TGCAGCGTTGGACAGGTGAGGAATCAGCCCCAGCATTTT.

The chain combines TRBV5-4 with TRBJ2-4; 7 bases are a match to TRBD2. This CDR3 has 14 amino acids. Germline V lookup: CDR1 SGHNT, CDR2 YYREEE (reference sequence). V trimming: 0 bases; J trimming: 7 bases; junction bases outside the gene matches: 4. The CDR3 region has the DNA TGTGCCAGCAGCTTGGCAGGGCGGGGGAACATTCAGTACTTC. This encodes CASSLAGRGNIQYF.

J is TRBJ1-1 and V is TRBV7-2, with 9 bases aligning to TRBD1. Germline assignment: CDR1 SGHTA and CDR2 FQGNSA. Unmatched junction bases numbered 9, after V lost 5 bases and J lost 8 bases. This CDR3 contains 14 residues. The CDR3, as DNA: TGTGCCAGCAGCCCAGACAGGGGGAGGGCCGAAGCTTTCTTT. As protein: CASSPDRGRAEAFF.

This chain uses TRBV5-1 with TRBJ2-7; D not certain. Looked up from germline, CDR1 is SGHRS and CDR2 is YFSETQ. The CDR3 contains 13 residues. V lost 0 bases to trimming and J lost 3 bases, with 7 bases between them. The CDR3 nucleotides read TGCGCCAGCAGCTTGGCGGCGAACTACGAGCAGTACTTC. Translated, it gives CASSLAANYEQYF. Combining the CDR3 with reference TRBV5-1 and TRBJ2-7 gives the whole variable domain KAGVTQTPRYLIKTRGQQVTLSCSPISGHRSVSWYQQTPGQGLQFLFEYFSETQRNKGNFPGRFSGRQFSNSRSEMNVSTLELGDSALYLCASSLAANYEQYFGPGTRLTVT.

Details on this clone: Sequence at one end of the junction differs from germline and may be a read error. The rearrangement links TRBV2 to TRBJ1-5; 7 bases map to TRBD1. CDR3 length: 15 amino acids. Germline assignment: CDR1 SNHLY and CDR2 FYNNEI. CDR3 sequence reads: CASREDRAPNQPQHF. DNA for the CDR3: TGTGCCAGCAGAGAAGACAGGGCGCCTAATCAGCCCCAGCATTTT.

The rearrangement links TRBV15 to TRBJ1-1; D is ambiguous. CDR1 LNHNV and CDR2 YYDKDF come from the germline V gene (reference sequence). V was trimmed by 2 bases and J by 9 bases, leaving 10 bases between them. The CDR3 is 12 residues long. CDR3 coding DNA: TGTGCCACCAGCAGATCCGAGACACAAGCTTTCTTT. Translation: CATSRSETQAFF.

This chain uses TRBV7-2 with TRBJ2-2, with 8 bases identical to TRBD2. Germline CDR1 is SGHTA and CDR2 is FQGNSA. CDR3 length: 15 residues. The V segment lost 3 bases and the J segment 0 bases; nucleotides outside the gene matches: 0. Here the CDR3 reads CASSLGLANTGELFF. The CDR3 DNA sequence: TGTGCCAGCAGCTTGGGACTAGCGAACACCGGGGAGCTGTTTTTT.

The gene calls are TRBV4-1 and TRBJ2-1; 7 positions match TRBD2. V dropped 4 bases and J dropped 7; count of bases not matched to a gene: 16. CDR3 size: 17 residues. Germline V CDR1 and CDR2: MGHRA, YSYEKL. Written as DNA, the CDR3 is TGCGCCAGCAGCCTAAGCACAAGCCGGGACTACCTTAATGAGCAGTTCTTC. It codes for CASSLSTSRDYLNEQFF.

The V gene is TRBV30, the J gene TRBJ1-3; D unclear. This CDR3 spans 15 amino acids. The V and J ends lost 0 bases and 0 bases respectively, with 9 bases between them. From germline, CDR1 is GTSNPN and CDR2 SVGIG (reference sequence). The CDR3 nucleotides read TGTGCCTGGAGTGTACGGACTCTCTCTGGAAACACCATATATTTT. It is translated as CAWSVRTLSGNTIYF.

This chain joins TRBV18 and TRBJ2-5, with D possibly being TRBD2 (6 bases). The CDR3 sequence is 14 residues long. Germline lookup yields CDR1 KGHSH and CDR2 LQKENI. V was shortened by 4 bases and J by 4 bases, with 13 bases between the two germline ends. CDR3 loop: CASSHSGRRETQYF. The CDR3 DNA is TGTGCCAGCTCACACTCAGGGAGGCGAGAGACCCAGTACTTC. Looking up the rest from reference TRBV18 and TRBJ2-5 gives the full variable domain: NAGVMQNPRHLVRRRGQEARLRCSPMKGHSHVYWYRQLPEEGLKFMVYLQKENIIDESGMPKERFSAEFPKEGPSILRIQQVVRGDSAAYFCASSHSGRRETQYFGPGTRLLVL.

J is TRBJ1-2 and V is TRBV18; TRBD1 aligns across 9 bases. V dropped 6 bases and J dropped 0; count of bases not matched to a gene: 5. This CDR3 has 15 amino acids. Germline lookup yields CDR1 KGHSH and CDR2 LQKENI. For the CDR3, the DNA is TGTGCCAGCTCCCGGACAGGGGAGGCTAACTATGGCTACACCTTC. Translating it yields CASSRTGEANYGYTF.

The rearrangement uses TRBV5-6 and TRBJ2-2; TRBD2 agrees at 11 bases. The CDR3 is made up of 18 amino acids. CDR1 is SGHDT, CDR2 YYEEEE, per germline. J was trimmed by 6 bases and V by 2 bases; bases with no gene match: 12. The CDR3 DNA follows: TGTGCCAGCAGCTTTCCCCCAGGGACTAGCGGCGGCGCCGGGGAGCTGTTTTTT. As protein: CASSFPPGTSGGAGELFF.